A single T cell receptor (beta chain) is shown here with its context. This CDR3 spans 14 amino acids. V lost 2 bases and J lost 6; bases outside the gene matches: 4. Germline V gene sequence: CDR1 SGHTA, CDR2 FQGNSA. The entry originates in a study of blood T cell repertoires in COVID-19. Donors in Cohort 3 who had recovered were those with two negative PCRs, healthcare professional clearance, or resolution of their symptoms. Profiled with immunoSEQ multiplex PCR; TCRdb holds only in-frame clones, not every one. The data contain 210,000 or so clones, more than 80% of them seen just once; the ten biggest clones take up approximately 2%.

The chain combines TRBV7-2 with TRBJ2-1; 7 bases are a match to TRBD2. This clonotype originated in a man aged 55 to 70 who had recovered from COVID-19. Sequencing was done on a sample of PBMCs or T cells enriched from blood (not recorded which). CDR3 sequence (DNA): TGTGCCAGCAGCTTATCGGGACTAACCAATGAGCAGTTCTTC. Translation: CASSLSGLTNEQFF.